What follows are 29 T cell receptor beta chains derived from one specimen sequenced in a study of blood T cell repertoires in COVID-19. Sequencing was performed with immunoSEQ multiplex PCR; in TCRdb, only in-frame clones are kept and a portion is missing. This sample has approximately 110,000 clones, with 88% found just once. Sequencing was performed on peripheral blood. These receptors were taken from a woman in her forties or fifties with active or convalescent COVID-19.

The chain combines TRBV19 with TRBJ2-5, with 8 bases identical to TRBD1. CDR1 and CDR2 (germline): LNHDA, SQIVND (reference sequence). J lost 3 bases, V lost 9 bases, and 6 bases had no gene match. This CDR3 spans 13 amino acids. The CDR3: CASGQGTKETQYF. The CDR3 DNA follows: TGTGCCAGCGGACAGGGTACCAAAGAGACCCAGTACTTC. Based on the CDR3 plus reference TRBV19 and TRBJ2-5, the full variable domain is DGGITQSPKYLFRKEGQNVTLSCEQNLNHDAMYWYRQDPGQGLRLIYYSQIVNDFQKGDIAEGYSVSREKKESFPLTVTSAQKNPTAFYLCASGQGTKETQYFGPGTRLLVL.

The chain recombines TRBV7-9 with TRBJ2-1; 9 bases match TRBD1. Germline CDR1 SEHNR, CDR2 FQNEAQ (reference sequence). V lost 4 bases, J lost 3 bases, and 4 bases stayed unmatched. This CDR3 contains 15 residues. The CDR3 protein is CASSSPGQGYNEQFF. DNA of the CDR3: TGTGCCAGCAGCTCGCCGGGACAGGGCTACAATGAGCAGTTCTTC.

V and J are TRBV5-6 and TRBJ2-7; 12 nucleotides match TRBD2. The germline V gene has CDR1 SGHDT and CDR2 YYEEEE. The CDR3 contains 17 residues. The trim removed 4 bases at V and 3 bases at J, leaving 11 bases unmatched. The CDR3: CASSPQPGLAGFYEQYF. CDR3 DNA: TGTGCCAGCAGCCCACAACCGGGACTAGCGGGTTTCTACGAGCAGTACTTC.

The J gene is TRBJ2-2, the V gene TRBV18, with 15 bases that match TRBD2. The J segment lost 11 bases and the V segment lost 6 bases, leaving 7 bases of the junction unmatched. CDR3 length: 15 amino acids. Germline lookup yields CDR1 KGHSH and CDR2 LQKENI. CDR3 residues: CASSPGTSGRIELFF. CDR3 DNA: TGTGCCAGCTCCCCCGGGACTAGCGGGAGGATAGAGCTGTTTTTT.

The chain couples TRBV21-1 to TRBJ2-3; TRBD2 is the table's D call, not checked against the DNA. TRBV21-1 is assigned pseudogene status. This CDR3 comprises 18 residues. In nucleotides, the CDR3 is TGTGCCAACCCCTATCCTCCGAGCGCATACTCTTACACAGATACGCAGTATTTT. This translates into CANPYPPSAYSYTDTQYF.

This clone has just a few counts. The V and J genes are TRBV5-1 and TRBJ1-6; D not resolved. Germline CDR1 is SGHRS and CDR2 is YFSETQ. CDR3 length equals 14 residues. The V gene lost 0 bases and the J gene lost 6 bases, with 7 bases spanning the gap. This CDR3 is CASSLEQFNSPLHF. DNA for the CDR3: TGCGCCAGCAGCTTGGAACAGTTTAATTCACCCCTCCACTTT.

The genes are TRBV2 and TRBJ1-1; D not certain. CDR3 size: 15 residues. Trimming pared 8 bases from V and 1 base from J, leaving 17 bases between. Germline lookup yields CDR1 SNHLY and CDR2 FYNNEI. The DNA for the CDR3 is TGTGCCAGCCACCTCGCCTGGGAGAAGAACACTGAAGCTTTCTTT. Its translation: CASHLAWEKNTEAFF.

This sequence joins TRBV28 and TRBJ1-2, with 8 bases fitting TRBD1. The CDR3 has 12 amino acids. Germline V lookup: CDR1 MDHEN, CDR2 SYDVKM. Losses at the gene ends were 5 bases for V and 7 bases for J; bases not matched to a gene: 3. The CDR3 bases are TGTGCCAGCAGTCTAACAGGGGGTGGCTACACCTTC. Its protein product is CASSLTGGGYTF.

The chain links TRBV6-1 to TRBJ2-1; 8 bases match TRBD2. With V trimmed by 3 bases and J by 7 bases, 8 bases remained unmatched. There are 15 residues in the CDR3. Germline V gene sequence: CDR1 MNHNS, CDR2 SASEGT. DNA for the CDR3: TGTGCCAGCAGTGAGCGATCTAGCGGGCTAAATGAGCAGTTCTTC. Protein product: CASSERSSGLNEQFF.

The J gene is TRBJ2-5, the V gene TRBV19; 10 bases fit TRBD1. CDR3 size: 12 residues. J was trimmed by 4 bases and V by 8 bases; bases with no gene match: 1. CDR1 is LNHDA, CDR2 SQIVND, per germline (reference sequence). The CDR3 DNA follows: TGTGCCAGTGGGACAGGGGTAGAGACCCAGTACTTC. Translation gives CASGTGVETQYF.

The rearrangement uses TRBV23-1 and TRBJ1-2; D not resolved. TRBV23-1 belongs to the ORF category, with a function that is uncertain. The CDR3 totals 19 residues. V was trimmed by 7 bases and J by 0 bases, leaving 27 bases between them. CDR3 sequence: CASTSTCRTFRSSNYGYTF. Here the CDR3 DNA reads TGCGCCAGCACCTCTACTTGCCGAACGTTCCGTAGCTCTAACTATGGCTACACCTTC.

In this sample, this clone turned up once. The chain recombines TRBV9 with TRBJ2-1; 7 bases line up with TRBD1. The CDR3 loop spans 15 amino acids. V was clipped by 4 bases and J by 4 bases; unmatched bases: 8. Germline values: CDR1 SGDLS, CDR2 YYNGEE. The CDR3, as DNA: TGTGCCAGCAGCCCCAGACAGGGAAAATACAATGAGCAGTTCTTC. Translated: CASSPRQGKYNEQFF. Using reference TRBV9 and TRBJ2-1 for the parts outside the CDR3, the full variable domain is DSGVTQTPKHLITATGQRVTLRCSPRSGDLSVYWYQQSLDQGLQFLIQYYNGEERAKGNILERFSAQQFPDLHSELNLSSLELGDSALYFCASSPRQGKYNEQFFGPGTRLTVL.

V gene TRBV6-2 or TRBV6-3 combines with J gene TRBJ2-5, with D possibly TRBD1 on 5 matching bases. The CDR3 consists of 17 residues. V shed 4 bases and J shed 2 bases, with 20 bases lying between them. In germline, CDR1 is MNHEY, CDR2 SVGEGT. DNA for the CDR3: TGTGCCAGCAGTTCTTACGGTCGACAGATGTTACAAGAGACCCAGTACTTC. As protein: CASSSYGRQMLQETQYF.

The chain employs TRBV7-6 and TRBJ2-3; 14 bases are a match to TRBD2. Unmatched junction bases numbered 7, after V lost 1 base and J lost 1 base. The CDR3 covers 19 residues. The germline CDR1 and CDR2 sequences are SGHVS and FNYEAQ. Here the CDR3 reads CASSLVAGLAGEGTDTQYF. The DNA of the CDR3 is TGTGCCAGCAGCTTAGTAGCGGGACTAGCGGGAGAAGGCACAGATACGCAGTATTTT.

The chain carries TRBV24-1 and TRBJ2-3; 13 nucleotides line up with TRBD2. After removal of 3 bases from V and 0 bases from J, the junction contained 8 bases not matched to a gene. Germline CDR1 is KGHDR and CDR2 is SFDVKD. The CDR3 loop spans 19 amino acids. Here the CDR3 reads CATSDDQPGLAGSTDTQYF. The CDR3 DNA is TGTGCCACCAGTGATGATCAGCCGGGACTAGCGGGAAGCACAGATACGCAGTATTTT.

This chain joins TRBV27 and TRBJ2-1; TRBD2 matches 7 bases. Germline V CDR1 and CDR2: MNHEY, SMNVEV (reference sequence). J was trimmed by 3 bases and V by 6 bases; bases with no gene match: 8. The CDR3 consists of 15 residues. CDR3 sequence reads: CASSPISSGYNEQFF. CDR3 DNA sequence: TGTGCCAGCAGCCCGATCTCTAGCGGCTACAATGAGCAGTTCTTC.

The CDR3: CASRSLAGVTQETQYF. CDR3 bases: TGTGCCAGCAGGTCACTAGCGGGAGTGACCCAAGAGACCCAGTACTTC. This chain joins TRBV7-9 and TRBJ2-5, with 11 bases identical to TRBD2. Germline loops: CDR1 SEHNR, CDR2 FQNEAQ (reference sequence). This CDR3 has 16 residues. V dropped 6 bases and J dropped 1; count of bases not matched to a gene: 7.

Here the CDR3 reads CASRPGGNTEAFF. The DNA for the CDR3 is TGTGCCAGCAGGCCGGGTGGGAACACTGAAGCTTTCTTT. The V and J genes are TRBV2 and TRBJ1-1; D call uncertain. CDR3 size: 13 residues. Germline CDR1 is SNHLY and CDR2 is FYNNEI. V was pared by 6 bases and J by 1 base, with 9 bases between.

The gene calls are TRBV18 and TRBJ2-7, with TRBD1 matching 7 bases. This CDR3 has 15 amino acids. J lost 1 base, V lost 4 bases, and 7 bases had no gene match. Germline-derived CDR1 and CDR2 are KGHSH and LQKENI. In nucleotides, the CDR3 is TGTGCCAGCTCACGAGGGACAGAAACTTCCTACGAGCAGTACTTC. Translation gives CASSRGTETSYEQYF.

The chain is built from TRBV4-2 and TRBJ2-2, with a possible D match to TRBD1 (5 bases). CDR1 is LGHNA, CDR2 YNFKEQ, per germline. The V end was cut by 1 base, the J end by 6 bases, with 9 bases between. The CDR3 spans 14 residues. CDR3: CASSQAGAAGELFF. The CDR3 nucleotides read TGTGCCAGCAGCCAAGCTGGGGCGGCCGGGGAGCTGTTTTTT.

The genes are TRBV28 and TRBJ1-3; D unresolved. This CDR3 region has 13 residues. CDR1 and CDR2 (germline): MDHEN, SYDVKM. The ends were cut back, 9 bases at V and 0 bases at J, with 9 bases in the middle. In nucleotides, the CDR3 is TGTGCCAGTGGGGAGTCCTCTGGAAACACCATATATTTT. Protein: CASGESSGNTIYF.

The V gene is TRBV9, the J gene TRBJ2-7, with 8 bases lining up with TRBD1. The CDR3 covers 14 residues. Germline values: CDR1 SGDLS, CDR2 YYNGEE. Unmatched junction bases numbered 4, after V lost 3 bases and J lost 2 bases. The CDR3 DNA follows: TGTGCCAGCAGCGGTGGACAGGGCCCCTACGAGCAGTACTTC. Its translation is CASSGGQGPYEQYF. The full variable domain, its missing parts supplied by reference TRBV9 and TRBJ2-7, is DSGVTQTPKHLITATGQRVTLRCSPRSGDLSVYWYQQSLDQGLQFLIQYYNGEERAKGNILERFSAQQFPDLHSELNLSSLELGDSALYFCASSGGQGPYEQYFGPGTRLTVT.

This clone has only one observation. V usage is TRBV5-8 and J usage is TRBJ1-2, with D tentatively TRBD1 (6 bases). The CDR3 consists of 14 residues. Germline V gene data show CDR1 as SGHTS and CDR2 as YDEGEE. Trimming took 4 bases from V and 5 from J, leaving 15 bases between them. CDR3 DNA sequence: TGTGCCAGCAGCGGTACAGGGAATGGGTATGGCTACACCTTC. Protein sequence: CASSGTGNGYGYTF.

This clone showed up just once. The chain combines TRBV28 with TRBJ2-7, with a weak D call TRBD2 (6 bases). Trimming took off 11 bases at V and 0 bases at J, with 11 bases between the two ends. The CDR3 spans 12 residues. Germline CDR1 is MDHEN and CDR2 is SYDVKM. The CDR3 here is CAASETSYEQYF. CDR3 coding DNA: TGTGCCGCTAGCGAGACCTCCTACGAGCAGTACTTC.

V and J are TRBV2 and TRBJ2-3; 13 positions agree with TRBD2. V shed 5 bases, J shed 2 bases, and the junction held 10 bases outside the gene matches. Germline loops: CDR1 SNHLY, CDR2 FYNNEI. The CDR3 length is 18 residues. The CDR3 DNA is TGTGCCAGCAGTAGGACTAGCGGGAGATCAGGGGTCACAGATACGCAGTATTTT. The encoded protein is CASSRTSGRSGVTDTQYF.

This clone came up once. This chain links TRBV5-6 with TRBJ2-3; 11 nucleotides align to TRBD2. Unmatched junction bases numbered 5, after V lost 4 bases and J lost 4 bases. The germline V gene has CDR1 SGHDT and CDR2 YYEEEE. There are 15 residues in the CDR3. The CDR3 protein is CASSPLAGGSDTQYF. The CDR3 DNA follows: TGTGCCAGCAGCCCCCTAGCGGGAGGCTCAGATACGCAGTATTTT.

CDR3 in DNA: TGCGCCAGCAGCCAAAGAGCCGGGGAGCTGTTTTTT. This encodes CASSQRAGELFF. This chain connects TRBV4-1 to TRBJ2-2; D unclear. V was pared by 2 bases and J by 6 bases, with 4 bases between. The CDR3 runs to 12 residues. Germline CDR1 and CDR2: MGHRA and YSYEKL.

This clone was found a few times. The rearrangement uses TRBV7-9 and TRBJ2-1; TRBD2 agrees at 12 bases. V lost 2 bases and J lost 10; bases outside the gene matches: 9. The germline gives CDR1 SEHNR, CDR2 FQNEAQ (reference sequence). The CDR3 is 16 residues long. The CDR3 DNA reads TGTGCCAGCAGCTTATCGATGGGACTAGCGGGTATGGAGCAGTTCTTC. This codes for CASSLSMGLAGMEQFF. Supplemented by reference TRBV7-9 and TRBJ2-1, the full variable domain reads DTGVSQNPRHKITKRGQNVTFRCDPISEHNRLYWYRQTLGQGPEFLTYFQNEAQLEKSRLLSDRFSAERPKGSFSTLEIQRTEQGDSAMYLCASSLSMGLAGMEQFFGPGTRLTVL.

The chain uses TRBV21-1 and TRBJ1-5. TRBV21-1 is reported as a pseudogene. This CDR3 is 15 amino acids long. Here the CDR3 DNA reads TGTGCCAACCCCAACCAGCGCCATAGCAATCAGCCCCAGCATTTT. This gives the protein CANPNQRHSNQPQHF.